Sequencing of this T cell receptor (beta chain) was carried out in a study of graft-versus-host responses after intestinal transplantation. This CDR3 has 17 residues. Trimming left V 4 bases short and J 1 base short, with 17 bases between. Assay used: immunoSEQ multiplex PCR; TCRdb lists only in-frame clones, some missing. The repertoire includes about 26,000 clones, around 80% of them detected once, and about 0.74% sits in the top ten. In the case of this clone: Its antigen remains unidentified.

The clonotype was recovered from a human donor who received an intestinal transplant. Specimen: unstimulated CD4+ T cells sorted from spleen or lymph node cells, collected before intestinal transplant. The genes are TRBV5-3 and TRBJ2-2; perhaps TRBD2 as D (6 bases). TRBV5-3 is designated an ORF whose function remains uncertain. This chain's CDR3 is CARSLKCGTLNTGELFF. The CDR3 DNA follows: TGTGCCAGAAGCCTAAAATGCGGGACGTTGAACACCGGGGAGCTGTTTTTT.